These 14 T cell receptor beta chains were sequenced from one sample in a study of Tregs in tolerant kidney transplant recipients. Clones were read by immunoSEQ multiplex PCR, and TCRdb kept only the in-frame ones, dropping some. Here the sample spans 15,000 to 20,000 clones, about 61% being singletons. Their specific antigens are unknown. Sequencing was done on a sample of Tregs from blood cultured with allogeneic cells. The receptor set was obtained from a human donor in good health.

In its sample, this clone is medium-sized. V usage is TRBV4-3 and J usage is TRBJ2-7; 8 bases line up with TRBD1. Losses at the gene ends were 3 bases for V and 2 bases for J; bases not matched to a gene: 6. Germline V gene sequence: CDR1 LGHNA, CDR2 YSLEER. The length of the CDR3 is 15 residues. The CDR3 DNA is TGCGCCAGCAGCCATCGGACAGGGCCGACCTACGAGCAGTACTTC. Its protein is CASSHRTGPTYEQYF.

This chain joins TRBV19 and TRBJ2-3; D uncertain. CDR3 length equals 11 residues. Germline CDR1 is LNHDA and CDR2 is SQIVND (reference sequence). V was trimmed by 5 bases and J by 6 bases, leaving 6 bases between them. CDR3 protein: CASSQLDTQYF. The CDR3 nucleotides read TGTGCCAGTAGTCAGTTGGATACGCAGTATTTT.

The rearrangement links TRBV19 to TRBJ1-1; D remains unclear. The CDR3 is 16 amino acids. Trimming cost V 4 bases and J 0 bases, with 15 bases left between them. The germline V gene has CDR1 LNHDA and CDR2 SQIVND (reference sequence). The CDR3: CASSTTLLVMNTEAFF. The CDR3 DNA sequence: TGTGCCAGTAGTACAACACTCCTAGTCATGAACACTGAAGCTTTCTTT.

This clone was detected only a few times. The J gene is TRBJ2-2, the V gene TRBV21-1; TRBD2 is the table's D call and was not checked against the DNA. TRBV21-1 is flagged as a pseudogene. The CDR3 loop spans 18 amino acids. CDR3 amino acids: CASGKGGSGYTNTGELFF. DNA of the CDR3: TGTGCCAGCGGCAAAGGGGGTAGCGGGTACACGAACACCGGGGAGCTGTTTTTT.

The CDR3: CASSLGQGGPNSPLHF. The CDR3 nucleotides are TGTGCCAGCAGCTTAGGACAGGGAGGACCCAATTCACCCCTCCACTTT. This chain joins TRBV7-2 and TRBJ1-6; TRBD1 agrees at 7 bases. CDR3 length: 16 amino acids. Germline V gives CDR1 SGHTA, CDR2 FQGNSA. The trim removed 1 base at V and 7 bases at J, leaving 7 bases unmatched.

This clone was observed a single time. The V call is TRBV5-1, the J call TRBJ2-2; 9 nucleotides agree with TRBD1. The CDR3 contains 14 residues. The V segment lost 6 bases and the J segment 4 bases; nucleotides outside the gene matches: 4. Germline V lookup: CDR1 SGHRS, CDR2 YFSETQ. The CDR3 spells CASKDRGLTGELFF. DNA for the CDR3: TGCGCCAGCAAGGACAGGGGACTCACCGGGGAGCTGTTTTTT.

This clone has a count of ten or more. The chain uses TRBV6-5 and TRBJ1-1, with D possibly being TRBD1 (5 bases). CDR1 MNHEY and CDR2 SVGAGI come from the germline V gene. The CDR3 runs 13 residues. The ends were cut back, 10 bases at V and 3 bases at J, with 15 bases in the middle. The CDR3 region is CATTRTRDTEAFF. CDR3 DNA sequence: TGTGCCACCACGAGGACCAGGGACACTGAAGCTTTCTTT.

This clone came up many times. The same CDR3 can be traced to other DNA sequences in this sample. The chain joins TRBV29-1 to TRBJ1-1; no clear D. V was cut by 1 base and J by 3 bases, with 12 bases left in between. The CDR3 is 14 amino acids. Per the germline V gene, CDR1 is SQVTM and CDR2 is ANQGSEA. CDR3 in DNA: TGCAGCGTTGAAGTTATGGCAGCTCACACTGAAGCTTTCTTT. Translated: CSVEVMAAHTEAFF.

Within the sample, this clone is medium-sized. The chain has TRBV30 and TRBJ2-7, with D possibly being TRBD1 or TRBD2 (5 bases each). Per the germline V gene, CDR1 is GTSNPN and CDR2 is SVGIG (reference sequence). The CDR3 totals 18 residues. The V end was cut by 0 bases, the J end by 2 bases, with 23 bases between. The CDR3: CAWSVGRSFGTAAYEQYF. CDR3 in DNA: TGTGCCTGGAGTGTAGGGCGGTCGTTCGGGACCGCCGCCTACGAGCAGTACTTC.

This clone was recorded many times. This rearrangement joins TRBV7-9 to TRBJ2-7, with D unresolved. V gave up 1 base and J gave up 5 bases, with 15 bases separating them. Germline V gene sequence: CDR1 SEHNR, CDR2 FQNEAQ (reference sequence). The CDR3 loop spans 15 amino acids. In DNA form, the CDR3 reads TGTGCCAGCAGCTTAGTTTCAGGTGAAGTCCACGAGCAGTACTTC. This gives the protein CASSLVSGEVHEQYF.

This clone came up a few times. The chain links TRBV6-5 to TRBJ2-7, with 9 bases identical to TRBD1. CDR1 MNHEY and CDR2 SVGAGI come from the germline V gene. V lost 5 bases and J lost 5; bases outside the gene matches: 10. The length of the CDR3 is 15 residues. This CDR3 is CASSTRGTGRDEQYF. The CDR3 nucleotides are TGTGCCAGCAGTACCCGGGGGACAGGGAGGGACGAGCAGTACTTC.

This clone was counted once. V gene TRBV7-9 combines with J gene TRBJ2-5; no clear D gene. The germline gives CDR1 SEHNR, CDR2 FQNEAQ (reference sequence). Trimming shortened V by 1 base and J by 1 base, and 7 bases separated the two germline ends. The CDR3 consists of 14 residues. The CDR3: CASSLEVIQETQYF. CDR3 DNA: TGTGCCAGCAGCTTAGAGGTGATCCAAGAGACCCAGTACTTC.

The chain is built from TRBV5-1 and TRBJ2-7, with 10 bases fitting TRBD2. CDR1 and CDR2 from the germline V gene are SGHRS and YFSETQ. The CDR3 runs 16 residues. With V trimmed by 4 bases and J by 4 bases, 11 bases remained unmatched. This chain's CDR3 is CASSLTVGLAHYEQYF. The CDR3, as DNA: TGCGCCAGCAGCCTCACGGTGGGACTAGCGCATTACGAGCAGTACTTC.

This clone was detected only a few times. V gene TRBV11-2 combines with J gene TRBJ1-1; the match to TRBD1 covers 8 bases. V dropped 4 bases and J dropped 7; count of bases not matched to a gene: 8. This CDR3 spans 14 amino acids. The germline gives CDR1 SGHAT, CDR2 FQNNGV. In DNA, the CDR3 is TGTGCCAGCAGCTCCTCGGACAGGGCAGGTGAAGCTTTCTTT. It translates to CASSSSDRAGEAFF.